These T cell receptor beta chains were read from a single sample in a study of response to subunit inactivated influenza vaccine. TCRdb reanalysed the RT-PCR reads using MiXCR and keeps one entry per CDR3 protein. Among roughly 630,000 distinct CDR3 sequences, about 14% were seen once, and the ten largest hold 7.6%. Sequenced material: PBMCs from blood, taken around two weeks before vaccination. The receptors come from a man between 45 and 60 years old who received an inactivated influenza vaccine. Each CDR3 is given with its conserved first and last residue. The D gene is left open where the match is weak. Size values are once, few and many counts, or a class for expanded clones, and some rows have none.

abundance,j_gene,d_gene,v_gene,CDR3aa,CDR3nt
-,TRBJ2-3,TRBD2,TRBV20-1,CSANPLAGGFTDTQYF,TGCAGTGCTAACCCGTTGGCGGGGGGTTTCACAGATACGCAGTATTTT
-,TRBJ2-3,-,TRBV7-8,CASSFGPYTDTQYF,TGTGCCAGCAGCTTCGGGCCCTACACAGATACGCAGTATTTT
few,TRBJ1-1,-,TRBV14,CASSHFGMNTEAFF,TGTGCCAGCAGCCATTTCGGCATGAACACTGAAGCTTTCTTT
few,TRBJ2-5,TRBD2,TRBV4-3,CASSQDGLAGVGRQETQYF,TGCGCCAGCAGCCAAGATGGTCTAGCGGGAGTCGGGCGACAAGAGACCCAGTACTTC
-,TRBJ2-5,-,TRBV5-1,CASSLGTPGDQYF,TGCGCCAGCAGCTTGGGGACCCCGGGGGACCAGTACTTC
-,TRBJ1-3,-,TRBV6-1,CASSPGMTGNTIYF,TGTGCCAGCAGTCCCGGAATGACAGGAAACACCATATATTTT
-,TRBJ2-1,-,TRBV11-2,CASSYGMEQFF,TGTGCCAGCAGCTACGGTATGGAGCAGTTCTTC
few,TRBJ1-1,TRBD1,TRBV3-1,CASSVPGTGSTEAFF,TGTGCCAGCAGCGTACCCGGGACAGGTAGCACTGAAGCTTTCTTT
few,TRBJ1-1,-,TRBV12-3/TRBV12-4,CASSLGSSTEAFF,TGTGCCAGCAGTTTAGGTTCTAGCACTGAAGCTTTCTTT
-,TRBJ1-5,-,TRBV28,CASRGGGSNQPQHF,TGTGCCAGCAGGGGCGGAGGGAGCAATCAGCCCCAGCATTTT
-,TRBJ2-1,TRBD1,TRBV18,CASSPRQGDRNEQFF,TGTGCCAGCTCACCCCGGCAGGGGGATCGGAATGAGCAGTTCTTC
many,TRBJ2-1,TRBD1,TRBV7-9,CASSLGVQGVDEQFF,TGTGCCAGCAGCTTAGGAGTGCAGGGGGTTGATGAGCAGTTCTTC
few,TRBJ2-1,-,TRBV11-2,CASSLSISGNEQFF,TGTGCCAGCAGCTTAAGTATCTCCGGCAATGAGCAGTTCTTC
few,TRBJ2-7,-,TRBV29-1,CSVEWAGSAYEQYF,TGCAGCGTCGAATGGGCCGGGAGTGCCTACGAGCAGTACTTC
-,TRBJ2-7,-,TRBV2,CATSFGTEGYEQYF,TGTGCCACGAGCTTCGGGACGGAGGGCTACGAGCAGTACTTC
many,TRBJ2-2,-,TRBV15,CATSMGNTGELFF,TGTGCCACCAGCATGGGGAACACCGGGGAGCTGTTTTTT
few,TRBJ1-2,TRBD1,TRBV6-1,CASSEGSQGAGYGYTF,TGTGCCAGCAGTGAGGGATCACAGGGGGCCGGCTATGGCTACACCTTC
-,TRBJ2-5,TRBD2,TRBV10-3,CAISEEGRGRELETQYF,TGTGCCATCAGTGAAGAGGGGCGCGGGAGGGAATTGGAGACCCAGTACTTC
-,TRBJ2-3,TRBD1,TRBV20-1,CSASGQGTDTQYF,TGCAGTGCGTCGGGACAGGGAACAGATACGCAGTATTTT
-,TRBJ2-7,-,TRBV6-1,CASSRPWTYEQYF,TGTGCCAGCAGTCGACCGTGGACCTACGAGCAGTACTTC
few,TRBJ2-3,TRBD1,TRBV27,CASSPQTGFTDTQYF,TGTGCCAGCAGTCCCCAGACAGGGTTCACAGATACGCAGTATTTT
few,TRBJ2-2,-,TRBV4-2,CASSQGMTGELFF,TGTGCCAGCAGCCAAGGGATGACCGGGGAGCTGTTTTTT
few,TRBJ2-3,TRBD1,TRBV28,CATRTGGLGDTQYF,TGTGCCACCCGGACAGGGGGCCTCGGGGATACGCAGTATTTT
-,TRBJ2-7,-,TRBV7-9,CASSLTSEDSYPYEQYF,TGTGCCAGCAGCTTAACCAGCGAGGATTCATACCCCTACGAGCAGTACTTC
few,TRBJ1-2,-,TRBV4-2,CASSQVTMGEIDGYTF,TGTGCCAGCAGCCAAGTCACAATGGGGGAAATAGATGGCTACACCTTC
-,TRBJ2-3,-,TRBV11-2,CASSIWGQGRTDTQYF,TGTGCCAGCAGCATCTGGGGGCAGGGGAGGACAGATACGCAGTATTTT
-,TRBJ2-7,-,TRBV6-2/TRBV6-3,CASSYGLDEQYF,TGTGCCAGCAGTTATGGGCTGGACGAGCAGTACTTC
-,TRBJ2-7,TRBD1,TRBV19,CASSIGQGISYEQYF,TGTGCCAGTAGTATCGGACAGGGGATCTCCTACGAGCAGTACTTC
few,TRBJ2-1,TRBD1,TRBV20-1,CSARDRQGAGKQFF,TGCAGTGCTAGAGATAGACAGGGGGCGGGGAAGCAGTTCTTC
-,TRBJ2-3,TRBD1,TRBV20-1,CSARQGATSTDTQYF,TGCAGTGCTAGGCAGGGGGCGACTAGCACAGATACGCAGTATTTT
many,TRBJ2-1,-,TRBV12-3/TRBV12-4,CASRQLSYNEQFF,TGTGCCAGCAGGCAGCTCTCCTACAATGAGCAGTTCTTC
few,TRBJ2-1,-,TRBV12-3/TRBV12-4,CASSSPGTVNEQFF,TGTGCCAGCAGTTCCCCCGGGACCGTCAATGAGCAGTTCTTC
-,TRBJ2-5,-,TRBV5-5,CASSFSLRGFQETQYF,TGTGCCAGCAGCTTTAGTCTCCGAGGGTTCCAAGAGACCCAGTACTTC
few,TRBJ1-1,-,TRBV4-3,CASSQDWSVKNTEAFF,TGCGCCAGCAGCCAAGATTGGTCAGTAAAGAACACTGAAGCTTTCTTT
-,TRBJ1-1,-,TRBV20-1,CSARPIGQSVYTEAFF,TGCAGTGCCCGCCCGATAGGACAGAGCGTCTACACTGAAGCTTTCTTT
-,TRBJ2-7,-,TRBV6-2/TRBV6-3,CASTWDGPYEQYF,TGTGCCAGCACCTGGGACGGCCCTTACGAGCAGTACTTC
-,TRBJ2-1,TRBD2,TRBV15,CATSRDLRLAVNNEQFF,TGTGCCACCAGCAGAGATTTAAGACTAGCGGTCAACAATGAGCAGTTCTTC
many,TRBJ2-1,TRBD2,TRBV4-1,CASSQDGSGGFNEQFF,TGCGCCAGCAGCCAAGATGGAAGCGGGGGGTTCAATGAGCAGTTCTTC
-,TRBJ2-3,TRBD2,TRBV5-1,CASSFQLGGGTDTQYF,TGCGCCAGCAGCTTCCAATTGGGGGGGGGCACAGATACGCAGTATTTT
-,TRBJ2-1,-,TRBV3-1,CASSQESGGLINEQFF,TGTGCCAGCAGCCAAGAATCTGGGGGGTTGATCAATGAGCAGTTCTTC
many,TRBJ2-1,-,TRBV20-1,CSVLRPYNEQFF,TGCAGTGTACTGAGGCCGTACAATGAGCAGTTCTTC
many,TRBJ2-2,-,TRBV12-3/TRBV12-4,CASSPYSRQNTGELFF,TGTGCCAGCAGTCCTTACTCCCGGCAGAACACCGGGGAGCTGTTTTTT
-,TRBJ2-5,TRBD2,TRBV7-9,CASGGLAGKETQYF,TGTGCCAGCGGAGGACTAGCGGGGAAAGAGACCCAGTACTTC
-,TRBJ1-5,-,TRBV7-2,CASSLESGHNQPQHF,TGTGCCAGCAGCTTAGAGTCAGGGCACAATCAGCCCCAGCATTTT
-,TRBJ2-4,TRBD1,TRBV5-1,CASSLRDRGTNPAKNIQYF,TGCGCCAGCAGCCTCCGGGACAGGGGGACTAACCCAGCCAAAAACATTCAGTACTTC
many,TRBJ2-1,TRBD1,TRBV4-2,CASSGSRVFRPGQYNEQFF,TGTGCCAGCAGCGGGTCACGGGTGTTTAGGCCGGGACAGTACAATGAGCAGTTCTTC
-,TRBJ1-6,TRBD1,TRBV5-8,CASSFGRVIGGPRMSSYNSPLHF,TGTGCCAGCAGCTTCGGGCGGGTTATAGGGGGCCCGCGTATGAGCTCCTATAATTCACCCCTCCACTTT
-,TRBJ1-2,-,TRBV29-1,CSVCETANYGYTF,TGCAGCGTTTGCGAGACCGCTAACTATGGCTACACCTTC